A single sample gave rise to the 15 T cell receptor beta chains below, sequenced in a study of ipilimumab plus nivolumab after autologous stem cell transplantation. Clones were sequenced by immunoSEQ multiplex PCR, and TCRdb holds only the in-frame ones, with some missing. The sample lists about 22,000 clones, 70% to 80% occurring once. The sequenced sample was PBMCs, obtained in a trial of ipilimumab plus nivolumab as post-transplant consolidation. These TCRs come from a male donor with diffuse large B-cell lymphoma.

This chain uses TRBV18 with TRBJ1-5; D is ambiguous. There are 14 residues in the CDR3. V lost 4 bases, J lost 0 bases, and 7 bases lay in between. The V gene's germline CDR1 is KGHSH and CDR2 LQKENI. The CDR3 region is CASSLGNSNQPQHF. The CDR3, as DNA: TGTGCCAGCTCACTAGGAAATAGCAATCAGCCCCAGCATTTT.

The gene calls are TRBV5-1 and TRBJ2-6; D not resolved. The CDR3 runs 13 residues. Per germline, CDR1 SGHRS and CDR2 YFSETQ. V gave up 4 bases and J gave up 4 bases, with 6 bases separating them. This chain's CDR3 is CASSPRGANVLTF. CDR3 in DNA: TGCGCCAGCAGCCCTAGAGGGGCCAACGTCCTGACTTTC.

V is TRBV30 and J is TRBJ1-1; the match to TRBD1 covers 11 bases. Germline trimming cut 1 base from V and 7 bases from J; bases unmatched to any gene: 5. There are 14 residues in the CDR3. Germline CDR1 GTSNPN, CDR2 SVGIG (reference sequence). The CDR3 nucleotides are TGTGCCTGGAGTGAAGGGGACAGGGGGAGTGAAGCTTTCTTT. Translation gives CAWSEGDRGSEAFF.

The V gene is TRBV2, the J gene TRBJ2-3; D unclear. The germline V gene has CDR1 SNHLY and CDR2 FYNNEI. V lost 6 bases, J lost 1 base, and 11 bases lay in between. The CDR3 contains 14 residues. The CDR3 DNA follows: TGTGCCAGCAGAGACACGTTACGCACAGATACGCAGTATTTT. Translated: CASRDTLRTDTQYF.

The genes are TRBV5-5 and TRBJ2-1; a weak D match, TRBD1 (5 bases). This CDR3 has 13 amino acids. In germline, CDR1 is SGHKS, CDR2 YYEKEE (reference sequence). V lost 4 bases to trimming and J lost 10 bases, with 15 bases between them. The CDR3 protein is CASSPERWGEQFF. The DNA of the CDR3 is TGTGCCAGCAGCCCCGAAAGGTGGGGCGAGCAGTTCTTC. Supplemented by reference TRBV5-5 and TRBJ2-1, the full variable domain reads DAGVTQSPTHLIKTRGQQVTLRCSPISGHKSVSWYQQVLGQGPQFIFQYYEKEERGRGNFPDRFSARQFPNYSSELNVNALLLGDSALYLCASSPERWGEQFFGPGTRLTVL.

The CDR3 bases are TGCAGCGTTGGAGGACAGGGAGGTGGTACGCAGTATTTT. Translation: CSVGGQGGGTQYF. The rearrangement links TRBV29-1 to TRBJ2-3; TRBD1 matches at 8 bases. This CDR3 has 13 residues. Germline loops: CDR1 SQVTM, CDR2 ANQGSEA. Trimming at V came to 4 bases and at J to 8 bases, leaving 8 bases not matched to a gene.

In its sample, this clone was seen a few times. The rearrangement uses TRBV9 and TRBJ2-1; D is perhaps TRBD1 (6 bases). The CDR3 is 14 residues long. Trimming shortened V by 3 bases and J by 5 bases, and 12 bases separated the two germline ends. The germline V gene has CDR1 SGDLS and CDR2 YYNGEE. The CDR3 sequence is CASSAETGDNEQFF. The CDR3, as DNA: TGTGCCAGCAGCGCCGAGACAGGTGACAATGAGCAGTTCTTC.

The chain carries TRBV4-1 and TRBJ2-5; no reliable D call. This CDR3 spans 17 amino acids. Germline V CDR1 and CDR2: MGHRA, YSYEKL. The V and J ends lost 0 bases and 0 bases respectively, with 14 bases between them. The CDR3 loop is CASSQEGGGLDQETQYF. CDR3 in DNA: TGCGCCAGCAGCCAAGAGGGCGGCGGCCTGGACCAAGAGACCCAGTACTTC.

V gene TRBV6-1 combines with J gene TRBJ1-5; the D is unclear. Germline-derived CDR1 and CDR2 are MNHNS and SASEGT. This CDR3 is 13 amino acids long. The V end was cut by 1 base, the J end by 9 bases, with 10 bases between. In nucleotides, the CDR3 is TGTGCCAGCAGTGAAGGCCCCTTTTCGCCCCAGCATTTT. Its protein product is CASSEGPFSPQHF.

This clone was counted a few times. The V gene is TRBV4-2, the J gene TRBJ2-5, with TRBD1 identical over 7 bases. CDR3 length: 16 amino acids. Germline CDR1 LGHNA, CDR2 YNFKEQ. J lost 1 base, V lost 0 bases, and 5 bases had no gene match. The CDR3 DNA is TGTGCCAGCAGCCAAGAAAATCCAGGGGGCCAAGAGACCCAGTACTTC. Amino acids: CASSQENPGGQETQYF.

This clone was seen only a few times. This chain uses TRBV29-1 with TRBJ1-1, with D possibly TRBD1 on 5 matching bases. This CDR3 has 13 residues. The V gene's germline CDR1 is SQVTM and CDR2 ANQGSEA. V dropped 7 bases and J dropped 2 bases, with 14 bases sitting between them. The CDR3 region is CSAFIGGNTEAFF. The CDR3 nucleotides read TGCAGCGCCTTTATCGGGGGTAACACTGAAGCTTTCTTT.

This chain links TRBV18 with TRBJ1-1; TRBD1 aligns across 10 bases. J gave up 10 bases and V 5 bases, and 16 bases lay outside the gene matches. CDR3 size: 16 residues. Germline values: CDR1 KGHSH, CDR2 LQKENI. DNA for the CDR3: TGTGCCAGCTCATCTAAGTTGGGACAGGGGTTTCTCGTAGCTTTCTTT. This encodes CASSSKLGQGFLVAFF. Using reference TRBV18 and TRBJ1-1 for the parts outside the CDR3, the full variable domain is NAGVMQNPRHLVRRRGQEARLRCSPMKGHSHVYWYRQLPEEGLKFMVYLQKENIIDESGMPKERFSAEFPKEGPSILRIQQVVRGDSAAYFCASSSKLGQGFLVAFFGQGTRLTVV.

This chain uses TRBV5-1 with TRBJ2-5; D may match TRBD1 or TRBD2 (5 bases each). Trimming removed 4 bases at V and 1 base at J, with 8 bases between. CDR1 and CDR2 from the germline V gene are SGHRS and YFSETQ. This CDR3 is 13 amino acids long. This CDR3 reads CASSQGVQETQYF. The CDR3 nucleotides read TGCGCCAGCAGCCAGGGAGTCCAAGAGACCCAGTACTTC.

This rearrangement joins TRBV9 to TRBJ1-4; D uncertain. V was cut by 1 base and J by 2 bases, with 6 bases left in between. The CDR3 loop spans 14 amino acids. CDR1 and CDR2 (germline): SGDLS, YYNGEE. In DNA, the CDR3 is TGTGCCAGCAGCGTATTACCCACTAATGAAAAACTGTTTTTT. It specifies CASSVLPTNEKLFF. Looking up the rest from reference TRBV9 and TRBJ1-4 gives the full variable domain: DSGVTQTPKHLITATGQRVTLRCSPRSGDLSVYWYQQSLDQGLQFLIQYYNGEERAKGNILERFSAQQFPDLHSELNLSSLELGDSALYFCASSVLPTNEKLFFGSGTQLSVL.

The gene calls are TRBV5-1 and TRBJ2-7, with TRBD1 identical over 7 bases. V shed 2 bases and J 2 bases; nucleotides not matched to a gene: 7. The CDR3 covers 15 residues. CDR1 and CDR2 from the germline V gene are SGHRS and YFSETQ. The CDR3 DNA is TGCGCCAGCAGCTTCCTCCGGGACAGTCCCTACGAGCAGTACTTC. It yields the protein CASSFLRDSPYEQYF.